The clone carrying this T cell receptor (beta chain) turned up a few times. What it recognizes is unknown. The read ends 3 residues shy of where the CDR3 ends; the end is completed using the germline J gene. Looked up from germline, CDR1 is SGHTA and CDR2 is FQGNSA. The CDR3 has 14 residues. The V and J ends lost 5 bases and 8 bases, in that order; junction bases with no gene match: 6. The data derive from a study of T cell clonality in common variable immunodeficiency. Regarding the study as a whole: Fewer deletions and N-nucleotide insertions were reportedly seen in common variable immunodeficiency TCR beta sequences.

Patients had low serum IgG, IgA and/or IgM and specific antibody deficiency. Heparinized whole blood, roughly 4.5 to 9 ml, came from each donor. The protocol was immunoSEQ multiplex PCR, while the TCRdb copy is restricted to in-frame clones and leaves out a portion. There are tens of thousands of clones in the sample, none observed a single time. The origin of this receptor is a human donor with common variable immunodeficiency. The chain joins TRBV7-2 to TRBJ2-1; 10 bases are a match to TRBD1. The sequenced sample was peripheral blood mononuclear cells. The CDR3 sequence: CASSQGQGWDEQFF. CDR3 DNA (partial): TGTGCCAGCAGCCAGGGACAGGGGTGGGATGAG.